This T cell receptor (beta chain) was identified during a study of Ad26.COV2.S vaccination and SARS-CoV-2 variants. The overall study: Dosing was one shot or two shots 56 days apart.

General study findings and limits: Spike-specific responses of CD8+ and CD4+ T cells were reported to display substantial breadth after vaccination. Participants given vaccine showed non-spike TCR breadth similar to that of placebo recipients.

Only in-frame clones appear in the TCRdb table, and some are missing; sequencing was by immunoSEQ multiplex PCR. There are roughly 320,000 clones in the sample; approximately 80% occur only once, and 2% to 2.5% lies in the top ten. V gave up 3 bases and J gave up 7 bases; unmatched junction bases: 3. The length of the CDR3 is 15 residues. Germline CDR1 reads SGHKS; CDR2 reads YYEKEE (reference sequence). This clone has just a few counts. Its antigen remains unknown. Treatment indicated: around 19 received Ad26.COV2.S at low or high dose, single or two shots; a few received placebo; per-sample allocation not given. After the first vaccine or placebo injection, samples were drawn on day 63. Expressing Wuhan-strain SARS-CoV-2 spike, an Ad26 vector served as the vaccine.

The sequenced sample was peripheral blood, obtained in a trial of Ad26.COV2.S vaccine versus placebo. The genes are TRBV5-5 and TRBJ1-6, with 11 nucleotides matching TRBD1. The sequence derives from a person between 18 and 60 years old who received the Ad26.COV2.S COVID-19 vaccine or a placebo. The CDR3 protein is CASSWGQGDNSPLHF. CDR3 bases: TGTGCCAGCAGCTGGGGACAGGGGGACAATTCACCCCTCCACTTT.